This record looks at one T cell receptor beta chain sequence and its context. Its antigen specificity is not known. Base qualities are not recorded, but no much larger clone differs from it by a single base. The method was the immunoSEQ multiplex PCR assay. TCRdb stores this immuneACCESS table with in-frame sequences only. Part of the clones is absent; in the studies checked, under half of the shortfall reflects unresolved V genes, and no reason is known for the rest. Across this sample there are 45,000 to 50,000 clones, with roughly 92% seen only once. The top ten clones comprise 0.37% of the sample. V loses 1 base of germline sequence and J loses 1 base, and the interval between the two ends is 7 bases. The germline V gene (reference sequence) yields GTSNPN for CDR1 and SVGIG for CDR2. Reading from cysteine to phenylalanine, the CDR3 counts 14 amino acids. CDR3 DNA only is kept here, 42 bases in frame from base 1.

This entry is derived from a study of T cell changes during pregnancy in multiple sclerosis (dated by TCRdb to about 2019). The study in broad terms: Changes in the T cell repertoire over the course of pregnancy were examined in this study in women with multiple sclerosis.

This sequence uses TRBV30 and TRBJ2-2; the best D guess is TRBD1, with 6 bases matching. This clonotype originated in a female donor in good health, enrolled as a control in a pregnancy study. Sequencing was performed on CD4+ T cells from peripheral blood mononuclear cells, taken in the second trimester of pregnancy. The encoded CDR3 is CAWSGTVNTGELFF. The nucleotide sequence reads TGTGCCTGGAGTGGGACAGTGAACACCGGGGAGCTGTTTTTT.